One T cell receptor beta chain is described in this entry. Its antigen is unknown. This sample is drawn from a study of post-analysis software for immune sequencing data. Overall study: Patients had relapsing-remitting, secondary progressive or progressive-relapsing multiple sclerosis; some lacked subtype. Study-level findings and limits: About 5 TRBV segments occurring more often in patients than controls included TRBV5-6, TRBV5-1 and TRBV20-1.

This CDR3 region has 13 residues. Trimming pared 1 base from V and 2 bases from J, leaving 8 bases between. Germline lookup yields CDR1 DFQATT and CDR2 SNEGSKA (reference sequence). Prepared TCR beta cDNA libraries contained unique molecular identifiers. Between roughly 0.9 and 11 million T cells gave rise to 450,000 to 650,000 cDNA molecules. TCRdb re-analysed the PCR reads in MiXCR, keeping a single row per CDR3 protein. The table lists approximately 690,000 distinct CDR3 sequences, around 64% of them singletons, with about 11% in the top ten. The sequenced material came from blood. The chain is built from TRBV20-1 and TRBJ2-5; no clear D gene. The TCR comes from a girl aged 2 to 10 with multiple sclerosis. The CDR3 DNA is TGCAGTGCTAGAGGCGCGCAGCAAGAGACCCAGTACTTC. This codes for CSARGAQQETQYF.